This section outlines one T cell receptor (beta chain) sequence together with its context. The authors' processing: The assay estimated nucleated cells by amplifying reference gene primers. Repertoires were generated with immunoSEQ multiplex PCR, while TCRdb's copy carries only in-frame clones and drops some. V, J and clone size reflect that table, while D and trimming were determined from the DNA. The sample has around 240,000 clones; approximately 82% are singletons. Trimming pared 2 bases from V and 8 bases from J, leaving 12 bases between. Germline CDR1 and CDR2: MNHNS and SASEGT. The CDR3 has 13 amino acids. This sample stems from a study of blood T cell repertoires in COVID-19. Study at large: Specimens from acute and convalescent COVID-19 originated in the United States, Italy and Spain. PBMCs, B-cell-depleted T cells, or T cells were the source of the cDNA or gDNA that made up the material.

The sequence came from a woman older than 75 with acute or convalescent COVID-19. Sequenced material: peripheral blood. V usage is TRBV6-1 and J usage is TRBJ1-2; weak D call: TRBD1 (5 bases). In nucleotides, the CDR3 is TGTGCCAGCAGTGAAAGGTGGGGGGTGGGCTACACCTTC. Its translation: CASSERWGVGYTF.